The 32 T cell receptor beta chains below were found in one sample sequenced in a study of response to subunit inactivated influenza vaccine. MiXCR, applied by TCRdb to the RT-PCR reads, yields one record per CDR3 protein. The sample has fewer than 250,000 distinct CDR3 sequences; under 15% are singletons. The sequencing used CD8+ T cells sorted from PBMCs, collected about 5 days after vaccination. The receptors derive from a man aged 50-59 years who received an inactivated influenza vaccine.

The V and J genes are TRBV6-1 and TRBJ2-2; 7 nucleotides line up with TRBD2. This CDR3 is built from 18 residues. V was clipped by 5 bases and J by 5 bases; unmatched bases: 17. The germline gives CDR1 MNHNS, CDR2 SASEGT. CDR3 residues: CASSRSGIAGPGTGELFF. Written as DNA, the CDR3 is TGTGCCAGCAGTCGCTCCGGGATAGCGGGCCCAGGTACCGGGGAGCTGTTTTTT.

CDR3 coding DNA: TGTGCCAGCAGTGCGCGAGGGACAGGGGGGGCCAGAGATGAGCAGTTCTTC. This sequence encodes CASSARGTGGARDEQFF. The V gene is TRBV28, the J gene TRBJ2-1, with 11 positions matching TRBD1. Germline CDR1 is MDHEN and CDR2 is SYDVKM. The CDR3 contains 17 residues. Trimming took 5 bases from V and 8 from J; bases not matched to a gene: 14.

This clonotype was observed a few times. The chain uses TRBV4-3 and TRBJ1-6; 7 bases map to TRBD1. The germline V gene has CDR1 LGHNA and CDR2 YSLEER. V dropped 0 bases and J dropped 8; count of bases not matched to a gene: 7. The CDR3 has 16 residues. Here the CDR3 reads CASSQDLGTEYSPLHF. The CDR3 nucleotides are TGCGCCAGCAGCCAAGATCTAGGGACAGAATATTCACCCCTCCACTTT.

This clonotype has at least ten counts. Relative to the germline gene, one junction end is altered; a read error may explain this. This chain links TRBV7-7 with TRBJ2-2; the D is unclear. The CDR3 runs 14 residues. From germline, CDR1 is SSHAT and CDR2 FNYEAQ (reference sequence). Here the CDR3 reads CASSLGANTGELFF. The CDR3 coding sequence is TGTGCTAGCAGCTTAGGTGCGAACACCGGGGAGCTGTTTTTT.

In this sample, this clonotype turned up a few times. CDR3 nucleotide sequence: TGTGCCAGCTCACCACGCAGTGAGGGGTATGGCTACACCTTC. Encoded protein: CASSPRSEGYGYTF. J is TRBJ1-2 and V is TRBV18; the D gene is possibly TRBD1 (5 bases). The CDR3 sequence is 14 residues long. V lost 1 base to trimming and J lost 5 bases, with 11 bases between them. Per germline, CDR1 KGHSH and CDR2 LQKENI.

The V and J genes are TRBV13 and TRBJ2-1; D is ambiguous. The CDR3 contains 13 residues. V was pared by 0 bases and J by 8 bases, with 8 bases between. The germline CDR1 and CDR2 sequences are PRHDT and FYEKMQ (reference sequence). The CDR3, as DNA: TGTGCCAGCAGCTTAGGAGGGTACGATGAGCAGTTCTTC. The encoded protein is CASSLGGYDEQFF.

This clonotype appeared a few times. The chain carries TRBV15 and TRBJ2-1; 8 bases are shared with TRBD1. V was pared by 4 bases and J by 8 bases, with 10 bases of the junction left unmatched. CDR3 size: 15 residues. CDR1 and CDR2 from the germline V gene are LNHNV and YYDKDF (reference sequence). The CDR3 nucleotides are TGTGCCACCAGCAAAGGACAGGGCTCTCGTGATGAGCAGTTCTTC. Translated, it gives CATSKGQGSRDEQFF.

A few counts support this clonotype. The chain carries TRBV4-1 and TRBJ1-6, with D unclear. Trimming cost V 0 bases and J 2 bases, with 8 bases left between them. The CDR3 has 16 residues. Germline V gene lookup returns CDR1 MGHRA and CDR2 YSYEKL. This CDR3 reads CASSQDDRTYNSPLHF. CDR3 sequence (DNA): TGCGCCAGCAGCCAAGATGACCGTACCTATAATTCACCCCTCCACTTT.

This clonotype has just a few counts. This sequence joins TRBV3-1 and TRBJ2-7, with D tentatively TRBD1 (6 bases). Between the trimmed V and J ends, which lost 4 bases and 3 bases, there was a span of 16 bases. Germline assignment: CDR1 LGHDT and CDR2 YNNKEL (reference sequence). The CDR3 loop spans 15 amino acids. The CDR3 loop reads CASSPTGRGYYEQYF. The CDR3 DNA sequence: TGTGCCAGCAGCCCCACAGGCAGGGGATACTACGAGCAGTACTTC.

The chain joins TRBV12-3 or TRBV12-4 to TRBJ2-3; possible D gene TRBD2, 5 bases. The V and J ends lost 7 bases and 0 bases respectively, with 20 bases between them. There are 17 residues in the CDR3. The CDR3 protein is CASNLRVGEGSTDTQYF. The CDR3 DNA sequence: TGTGCCAGCAATTTGAGGGTTGGGGAAGGTAGCACAGATACGCAGTATTTT.

This clonotype turned up a few times. V usage is TRBV6-2 or TRBV6-3 and J usage is TRBJ2-3; D not resolved. V was shortened by 6 bases and J by 2 bases, with 12 bases between the two germline ends. The CDR3 has 14 amino acids. Germline V gene lookup returns CDR1 MNHEY and CDR2 SVGEGT. CDR3 loop: CASSTPGNTDTQYF. For the CDR3, the DNA is TGTGCCAGCAGCACCCCAGGAAACACAGATACGCAGTATTTT.

This chain links TRBV20-1 with TRBJ2-1, with D possibly matching TRBD1 (6 bases). CDR1 and CDR2 (germline): DFQATT, SNEGSKA (reference sequence). CDR3 size: 15 residues. V lost 0 bases and J 0 bases, leaving 9 bases between the germline ends. Here the CDR3 DNA reads TGCAGTGCTAGAGATCCCAGGGGCTCCTACAATGAGCAGTTCTTC. Encoded protein: CSARDPRGSYNEQFF.

A remark on this clonotype: This may stem from a read error, because a much larger clone lies one nucleotide away. The DNA is omitted, as the CDR3 cannot be located on it reliably, and the CDR3 follows TCRdb's listing. V gene TRBV6-1 combines with J gene TRBJ1-1; the table gives TRBD1 as D, unverified against the DNA. CDR1 is MNHNS and CDR2 is SASEGT in the germline V gene. Counting both end residues, the CDR3 totals 15 amino acids. The chain's CDR3 is CASSPSWGEGTEASF.

The V gene is TRBV4-1, the J gene TRBJ1-1; 10 nucleotides align to TRBD1. Germline assignment: CDR1 MGHRA and CDR2 YSYEKL. Losses at the gene ends were 4 bases for V and 4 bases for J; bases not matched to a gene: 6. The CDR3 extends over 15 amino acids. The CDR3 nucleotides are TGCGCCAGCAGCCTAGACAGGGGGCCGGGCACTGAAGCTTTCTTT. Residues: CASSLDRGPGTEAFF.

The chain couples TRBV24-1 to TRBJ1-5; 11 nucleotides match TRBD1. Unmatched junction bases numbered 6, after V lost 3 bases and J lost 3 bases. CDR1 and CDR2 from the germline V gene are KGHDR and SFDVKD. This CDR3 is 17 amino acids long. The CDR3 nucleotides read TGTGCCACCAGTGATCCGACGGGACAGGGGGACAATCAGCCCCAGCATTTT. Its translation is CATSDPTGQGDNQPQHF.

This chain joins TRBV27 and TRBJ2-5; 7 bases are shared with TRBD1. V lost 4 bases and J lost 1; bases outside the gene matches: 3. The V gene's germline CDR1 is MNHEY and CDR2 SMNVEV (reference sequence). The CDR3 is 14 amino acids. CDR3 protein: CASSYRDSQETQYF. Here the CDR3 DNA reads TGTGCCAGCAGTTACCGGGACAGCCAAGAGACCCAGTACTTC.

This clonotype was picked up a small number of times. The chain joins TRBV6-1 to TRBJ2-1, with 12 bases lining up with TRBD2. In germline, CDR1 is MNHNS, CDR2 SASEGT. The CDR3 length is 15 residues. Trimming removed 7 bases from V and 6 bases from J; junction bases left unmatched: 7. The CDR3 nucleotides read TGTGCCAGCAACAGTGGACTAGCGGGGTCCAATGAGCAGTTCTTC. Its protein product is CASNSGLAGSNEQFF.

This clonotype was counted ten times or more. The chain has TRBV4-3 and TRBJ2-1; TRBD2 matches 12 bases. This CDR3 is built from 17 residues. Germline values: CDR1 LGHNA, CDR2 YSLEER. J was trimmed by 4 bases and V by 1 base; bases with no gene match: 5. This CDR3 reads CASSQVLGTSGYNEQFF. CDR3 DNA: TGCGCCAGCAGCCAAGTATTGGGGACTAGCGGGTACAATGAGCAGTTCTTC.

This clonotype was picked up a small number of times. The V call is TRBV13, the J call TRBJ1-6, with D uncertain. The germline V gene has CDR1 PRHDT and CDR2 FYEKMQ (reference sequence). This CDR3 region has 16 residues. Trimming took off 2 bases at V and 0 bases at J, with 8 bases between the two ends. CDR3 coding DNA: TGTGCCAGCAGCTTATCAGAAAGCTCCTATAATTCACCCCTCCACTTT. This translates into CASSLSESSYNSPLHF.

The chain carries TRBV20-1 and TRBJ2-2, with 9 bases fitting TRBD2. The V gene end was trimmed by 0 bases and the J gene end by 5 bases; junction bases not matched to a gene: 7. The CDR3 totals 16 residues. Germline CDR1 and CDR2: DFQATT and SNEGSKA (reference sequence). CDR3 residues: CSAREIAGVKTGELFF. In nucleotides, the CDR3 is TGCAGTGCTAGAGAGATAGCGGGAGTTAAAACCGGGGAGCTGTTTTTT.

The chain links TRBV12-5 to TRBJ2-7; possibly TRBD1 for D (6 bases). Germline V gene sequence: CDR1 LGHNT, CDR2 FRNRAP. The CDR3 is made up of 17 amino acids. V lost 0 bases, J lost 3 bases, and 18 bases lay in between. The CDR3 reads CASGLVEPVDRYYEQYF. DNA for the CDR3: TGTGCTAGTGGTTTGGTTGAGCCGGTGGACAGATACTACGAGCAGTACTTC.

The V gene is TRBV4-3, the J gene TRBJ2-5, with 9 bases identical to TRBD2. There are 16 residues in the CDR3. CDR1 and CDR2 from the germline V gene are LGHNA and YSLEER. V gave up 0 bases and J gave up 5 bases; unmatched junction bases: 7. For the CDR3, the DNA is TGCGCCAGCAGCCAAGACGGGACTAGCCTCGGGGAGACCCAGTACTTC. Amino acid sequence: CASSQDGTSLGETQYF.

V is TRBV7-8 and J is TRBJ2-7, with 7 bases aligning to TRBD1. V dropped 1 base and J dropped 4; count of bases not matched to a gene: 7. The CDR3 spans 15 residues. Looked up from germline, CDR1 is SGHVS and CDR2 is FQNEAQ. CDR3 sequence reads: CASSLDKGAGYEQYF. The CDR3 region has the DNA TGTGCCAGCAGCTTAGATAAGGGGGCGGGTTACGAGCAGTACTTC.

This rearrangement joins TRBV5-6 to TRBJ1-2; D ambiguous. Germline CDR1 is SGHDT and CDR2 is YYEEEE. The CDR3 is 12 amino acids. V lost 7 bases and J lost 5, with 12 bases in between. The CDR3 reads CASGYVGYGYTF. For the CDR3, the DNA is TGTGCCAGCGGGTACGTCGGGTATGGCTACACCTTC.

This clonotype showed up just a few times. The chain carries TRBV29-1 and TRBJ1-2; 7 nucleotides match TRBD1. CDR1 and CDR2 (germline): SQVTM, ANQGSEA. The CDR3 runs to 12 residues. V shed 7 bases, J shed 2 bases, and the junction held 4 bases outside the gene matches. CDR3 DNA: TGCAGCGATTACAGGGGAAACTATGGCTACACCTTC. It specifies CSDYRGNYGYTF.

This clonotype has more than one count but fewer than ten. The chain couples TRBV4-3 to TRBJ2-3; D might be TRBD1 (5 bases). In germline, CDR1 is LGHNA, CDR2 YSLEER. Trimming took 0 bases from V and 4 from J, leaving 11 bases between them. The CDR3 is 15 amino acids. CDR3: CASSQDGAGPDTQYF. CDR3 nucleotide sequence: TGCGCCAGCAGCCAAGATGGGGCAGGCCCAGATACGCAGTATTTT.

Ten or more counts support this clonotype. The J gene is TRBJ2-3, the V gene TRBV28, with D perhaps matching TRBD1 or TRBD2 (5 bases each). The CDR3 loop spans 14 amino acids. Trimming pared 11 bases from V and 0 bases from J, leaving 15 bases between. Germline loops: CDR1 MDHEN, CDR2 SYDVKM. The CDR3 DNA reads as TGTGCCTGTTCCAGGGACCGAAGCACAGATACGCAGTATTTT. Translation gives CACSRDRSTDTQYF.

This clonotype was counted many times. The rearrangement links TRBV6-5 to TRBJ2-3; no definite D call. Germline V CDR1 and CDR2: MNHEY, SVGAGI. The CDR3 has 15 residues. Trimming pared 2 bases from V and 2 bases from J, leaving 11 bases between. CDR3 protein: CASSYGETFTDTQYF. CDR3 in DNA: TGTGCCAGCAGTTACGGGGAAACCTTCACAGATACGCAGTATTTT.

This clonotype has only a few counts. The chain uses TRBV6-1 and TRBJ2-1; perhaps TRBD2 as D (6 bases). Trimming left V 6 bases short and J 9 bases short, with 21 bases between. Germline lookup yields CDR1 MNHNS and CDR2 SASEGT. The CDR3 contains 15 residues. CDR3 in DNA: TGTGCCAGCAGCCTCCGGGACTTACACAACGGTGAGCAGTTCTTC. As protein: CASSLRDLHNGEQFF.

This clonotype was recorded a few times. This sequence joins TRBV2 and TRBJ2-3; D unclear. Germline V gene sequence: CDR1 SNHLY, CDR2 FYNNEI. V was trimmed by 10 bases and J by 3 bases, leaving 5 bases between them. The length of the CDR3 is 10 residues. The CDR3: CATVTDTQYF. The CDR3 DNA is TGTGCCACAGTTACAGATACGCAGTATTTT.

J is TRBJ2-5 and V is TRBV20-1; D is unresolved. The length of the CDR3 is 12 residues. Trimming removed 6 bases from V and 7 bases from J, with 15 bases in between. The V gene's germline CDR1 is DFQATT and CDR2 SNEGSKA (reference sequence). This CDR3 is CSAPLPEATQYF. CDR3 bases: TGCAGTGCGCCTTTACCGGAAGCGACCCAGTACTTC.

Many counts were recorded for this clonotype. The rearrangement links TRBV3-1 to TRBJ1-2; D is unresolved. Trimming removed 1 base from V and 13 bases from J, with 7 bases in between. The CDR3 extends over 10 amino acids. Germline V gene data show CDR1 as LGHDT and CDR2 as YNNKEL (reference sequence). CDR3 loop: CASSQVGVTF. The CDR3 DNA follows: TGTGCCAGCAGCCAAGTTGGGGTCACCTTC.